A single sample gave rise to the 11 T cell receptor beta chains below, sequenced in a study of T cell repertoires in ileal Crohn's disease. Time point described: neoterminal ileum biopsy at postoperative endoscopy, about 6 months after surgery. Assay used: immunoSEQ multiplex PCR; TCRdb lists only in-frame clones, some missing. The sample lists 4,500 to 6,000 clones, approximately 69% seen once, with 25% to 30% in the top ten. Sequenced input: ileal tissue. Receptor source: an adult with Crohn's disease.

The CDR3 nucleotides are TGTGCCAGCAGCTTGAAGGGGGCTATCAATCAGCCCCAGCATTTT. Its translation is CASSLKGAINQPQHF. The genes are TRBV5-8 and TRBJ1-5; TRBD1 aligns across 7 bases. The CDR3 extends over 15 amino acids. The ends lost 1 base at V and 3 bases at J; junction bases unmatched: 4. Germline CDR1 and CDR2: SGHTS and YDEGEE.

In this sample, this clone turned up a few times. The chain couples TRBV2 to TRBJ1-1, with D perhaps TRBD1 (5 bases). The germline CDR1 and CDR2 sequences are SNHLY and FYNNEI. This CDR3 is 13 amino acids long. V was pared by 3 bases and J by 5 bases, with 10 bases between. CDR3 bases: TGTGCCAGCAGTGAGGGCGGGGCAACTGAAGCTTTCTTT. Protein: CASSEGGATEAFF.

As concerns this clone: The junction and the germline gene differ at one end; a read error may be behind it. The V call is TRBV5-1, the J call TRBJ1-2; TRBD1 aligns across 10 bases. Germline assignment: CDR1 SGHRS and CDR2 YFSETQ. The CDR3 runs 15 residues. For the CDR3, the DNA is TGTGCCAGCAGCTTGGCCTTGGGACAGGGGAATGGCTACACCTTC. Translating gives CASSLALGQGNGYTF.

A note on this clone: A read error may produce the germline difference seen at one junction end. This chain links TRBV5-1 with TRBJ2-5; the match to TRBD1 covers 7 bases. The V gene's germline CDR1 is SGHRS and CDR2 YFSETQ. This CDR3 spans 14 amino acids. The CDR3 region is CASSRATGVETQYF. In DNA form, the CDR3 reads TGTGCCAGCAGCAGAGCAACAGGGGTGGAGACCCAGTACTTC.

This clone is medium-sized within its sample. The V gene is TRBV7-9, the J gene TRBJ2-2, with 12 bases aligning to TRBD2. CDR1 SEHNR and CDR2 FQNEAQ come from the germline V gene (reference sequence). The CDR3 extends over 19 amino acids. V was pared by 5 bases and J by 2 bases, with 12 bases of the junction left unmatched. CDR3 nucleotide sequence: TGTGCCAGCAGCCCGACGCAGACTAGCGGGAGTTTAAACACCGGGGAGCTGTTTTTT. This sequence encodes CASSPTQTSGSLNTGELFF. Full variable domain (rest looked up from reference TRBV7-9 and TRBJ2-2): DTGVSQNPRHKITKRGQNVTFRCDPISEHNRLYWYRQTLGQGPEFLTYFQNEAQLEKSRLLSDRFSAERPKGSFSTLEIQRTEQGDSAMYLCASSPTQTSGSLNTGELFFGEGSRLTVL.

The gene calls are TRBV27 and TRBJ2-3; 9 bases map to TRBD2. Trimming removed 10 bases from V and 9 bases from J; junction bases left unmatched: 5. This CDR3 has 11 amino acids. Germline V CDR1 and CDR2: MNHEY, SMNVEV (reference sequence). This CDR3 is CATLAGETQYF. The CDR3 DNA reads as TGTGCCACTTTAGCGGGGGAGACGCAGTATTTT.

The chain links TRBV5-7 to TRBJ2-6, with D perhaps matching TRBD1 (6 bases). TRBV5-7 is sorted into the ORF group, with uncertain function. Trimming pared 2 bases from V and 1 base from J, leaving 7 bases between. The CDR3 covers 15 residues. The CDR3 DNA sequence: TGTGCCAGCAGCTTAACAGGGTCTGGGGCCAACGTCCTGACTTTC. It translates to CASSLTGSGANVLTF.

This chain uses TRBV6-4 with TRBJ2-1; perhaps TRBD1 as D (6 bases). Germline V CDR1 and CDR2: MRHNA, SNTAGT. This CDR3 region has 13 residues. V was trimmed by 9 bases and J by 4 bases, leaving 13 bases between them. In nucleotides, the CDR3 is TGTGCCAGTAGCCGGACAGAATACAATGAGCAGTTCTTC. Translated: CASSRTEYNEQFF.

The chain employs TRBV4-2 and TRBJ2-6; D is undetermined. Germline V CDR1 and CDR2: LGHNA, YNFKEQ. Between the trimmed V and J ends, which lost 0 bases and 0 bases, there was a span of 3 bases. The CDR3 spans 15 residues. The CDR3 protein is CASSQDNSGANVLTF. CDR3 nucleotide sequence: TGTGCCAGCAGCCAAGACAACTCTGGGGCCAACGTCCTGACTTTC.

The chain joins TRBV4-1 to TRBJ1-4; tentatively, D is TRBD1 (6 bases). Germline CDR1 and CDR2: MGHRA and YSYEKL. Between the trimmed V and J ends, which lost 3 bases and 5 bases, there was a span of 22 bases. The CDR3 has 18 amino acids. Here the CDR3 reads CASSQRPPEEGGNEKLFF. In nucleotides, the CDR3 is TGCGCCAGCAGCCAGCGCCCCCCGGAAGAAGGGGGAAATGAAAAACTGTTTTTT.

CDR3 in DNA: TGTGCCAGTAGAGGACAGGGGAAGACCGCTGATCAAGAGACCCAGTACTTC. Translating gives CASRGQGKTADQETQYF. The V gene is TRBV19, the J gene TRBJ2-5, with TRBD1 matching over 9 bases. V dropped 6 bases and J dropped 2; count of bases not matched to a gene: 13. The CDR3 spans 17 residues. Germline lookup yields CDR1 LNHDA and CDR2 SQIVND (reference sequence).